This TCR beta chain was identified in a study of vaccination and CD4 T cells after COVID-19. The overall study: Treatment of control cultures consisted of a CEFX pool, an HIV-1 Nef pool, or no peptide.

The Oncomine TCR Beta short-read assay sequenced DNA from cultured CD4+ T cells. Genomic DNA was taken out of cultured CD4+ T cells by extraction. TCRdb re-called the PCR reads through MiXCR, storing one row per CDR3 protein. Of over 15,000 distinct CDR3 sequences in the sample, around 42% were seen once. Of note for this clonotype: Its target is not known.

Germline assignment: CDR1 SGHRS and CDR2 YFSETQ. V lost 7 bases to trimming and J lost 8 bases, with 16 bases between them. The CDR3 totals 14 residues. The treatment: approximately nine-day PBMC culture with coronavirus spike peptide pools or control peptides (ViraFEST assay). Study-level results: From a median of roughly 21 to 40, SARS-CoV-2-reactive clonotypes increased, though not significantly. Relatively few convalescent patients were studied; early post-infection timepoints were not included.

The clonotype was recovered from a human donor who had recovered from COVID-19. This chain connects TRBV5-1 to TRBJ1-6; D is perhaps TRBD1 (5 bases). Sample: CD4+ T cells from blood, cultured in vitro, taken before SARS-CoV-2 vaccination. The CDR3, as DNA: TGCGCCAGCGGCAACGCAGGGTTTGATTCACCCCTCCACTTT. Its protein product is CASGNAGFDSPLHF.